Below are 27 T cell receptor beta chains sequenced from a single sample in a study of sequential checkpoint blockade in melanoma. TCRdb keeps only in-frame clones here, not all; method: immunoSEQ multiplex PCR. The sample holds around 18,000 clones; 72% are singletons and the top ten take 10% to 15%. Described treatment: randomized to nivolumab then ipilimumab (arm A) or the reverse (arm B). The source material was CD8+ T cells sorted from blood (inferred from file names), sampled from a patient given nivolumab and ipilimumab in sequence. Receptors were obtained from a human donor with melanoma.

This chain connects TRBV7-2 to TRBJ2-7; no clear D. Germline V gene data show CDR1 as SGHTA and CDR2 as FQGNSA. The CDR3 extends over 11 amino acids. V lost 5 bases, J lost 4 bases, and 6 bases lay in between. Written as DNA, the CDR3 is TGTGCCAGCAGCATTGAGTACGAGCAGTACTTC. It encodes CASSIEYEQYF.

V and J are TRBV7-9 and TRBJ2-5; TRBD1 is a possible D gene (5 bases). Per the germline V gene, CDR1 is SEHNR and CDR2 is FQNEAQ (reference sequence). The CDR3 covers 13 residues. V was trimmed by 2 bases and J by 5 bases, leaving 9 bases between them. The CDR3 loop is CASSLPGWETQYF. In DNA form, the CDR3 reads TGTGCCAGCAGCTTACCAGGGTGGGAGACCCAGTACTTC.

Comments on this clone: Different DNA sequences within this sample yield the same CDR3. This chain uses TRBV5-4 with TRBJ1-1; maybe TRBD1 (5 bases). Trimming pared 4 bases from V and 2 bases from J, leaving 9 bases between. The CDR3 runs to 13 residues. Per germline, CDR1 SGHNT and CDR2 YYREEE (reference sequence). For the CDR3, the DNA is TGTGCCAGCAGCCGCAGGGTAAACACTGAAGCTTTCTTT. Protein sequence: CASSRRVNTEAFF.

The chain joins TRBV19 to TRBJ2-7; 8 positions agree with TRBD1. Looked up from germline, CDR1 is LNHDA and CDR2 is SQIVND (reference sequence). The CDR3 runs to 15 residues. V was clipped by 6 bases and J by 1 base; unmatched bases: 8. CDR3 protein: CASSRGTGLSYEQYF. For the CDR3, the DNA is TGTGCCAGTAGCAGGGGGACAGGATTATCCTACGAGCAGTACTTC.

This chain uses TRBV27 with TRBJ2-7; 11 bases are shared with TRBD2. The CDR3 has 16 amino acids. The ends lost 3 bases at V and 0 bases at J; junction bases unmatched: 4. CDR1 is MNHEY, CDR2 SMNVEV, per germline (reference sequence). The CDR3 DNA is TGTGCCAGCAGTTTTCTAGCGGGAGGTGGCTCCTACGAGCAGTACTTC. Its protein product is CASSFLAGGGSYEQYF.

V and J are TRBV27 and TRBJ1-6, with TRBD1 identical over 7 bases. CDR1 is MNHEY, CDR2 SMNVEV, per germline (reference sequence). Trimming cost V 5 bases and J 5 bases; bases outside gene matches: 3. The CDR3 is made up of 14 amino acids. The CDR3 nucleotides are TGTGCCAGCAGTCTACAGGGGAATAATTCACCCCTCCACTTT. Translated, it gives CASSLQGNNSPLHF.

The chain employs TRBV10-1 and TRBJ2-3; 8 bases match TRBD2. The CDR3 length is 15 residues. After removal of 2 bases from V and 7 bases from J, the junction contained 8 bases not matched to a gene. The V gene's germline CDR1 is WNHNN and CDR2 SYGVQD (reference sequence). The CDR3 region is CASSEISGSMNTQYF. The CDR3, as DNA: TGCGCCAGCAGTGAGATAAGCGGGAGTATGAATACGCAGTATTTT.

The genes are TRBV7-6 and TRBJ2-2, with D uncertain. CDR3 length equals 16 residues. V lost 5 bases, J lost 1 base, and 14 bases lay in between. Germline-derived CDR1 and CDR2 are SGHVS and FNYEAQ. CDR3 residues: CASSSRAAENTGELFF. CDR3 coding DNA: TGTGCCAGCAGCAGTCGCGCGGCAGAGAACACCGGGGAGCTGTTTTTT.

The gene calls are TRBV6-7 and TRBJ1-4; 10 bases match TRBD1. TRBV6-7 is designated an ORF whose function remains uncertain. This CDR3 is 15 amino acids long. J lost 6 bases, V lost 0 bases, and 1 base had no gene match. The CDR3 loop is CASSYSGTGDEKLFF. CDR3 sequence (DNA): TGTGCCAGCAGTTACTCTGGGACAGGGGATGAAAAACTGTTTTTT.

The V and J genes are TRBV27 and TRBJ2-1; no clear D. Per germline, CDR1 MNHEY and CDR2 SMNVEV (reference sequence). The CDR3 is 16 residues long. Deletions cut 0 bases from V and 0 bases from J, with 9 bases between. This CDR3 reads CASSLSARRSYNEQFF. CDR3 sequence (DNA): TGTGCCAGCAGTTTATCGGCGCGGCGCTCCTACAATGAGCAGTTCTTC.

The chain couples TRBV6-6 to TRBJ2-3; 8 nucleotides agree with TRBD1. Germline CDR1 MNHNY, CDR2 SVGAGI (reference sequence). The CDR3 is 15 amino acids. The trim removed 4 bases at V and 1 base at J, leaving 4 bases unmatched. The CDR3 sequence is CASSSTGARTDTQYF. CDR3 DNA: TGTGCCAGCAGTTCGACAGGGGCCCGCACAGATACGCAGTATTTT.

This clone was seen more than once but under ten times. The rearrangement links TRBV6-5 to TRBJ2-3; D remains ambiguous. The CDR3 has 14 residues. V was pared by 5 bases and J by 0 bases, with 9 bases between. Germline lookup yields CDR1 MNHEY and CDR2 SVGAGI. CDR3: CASSVSPSTDTQYF. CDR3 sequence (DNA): TGTGCCAGCAGTGTTAGTCCCAGCACAGATACGCAGTATTTT.

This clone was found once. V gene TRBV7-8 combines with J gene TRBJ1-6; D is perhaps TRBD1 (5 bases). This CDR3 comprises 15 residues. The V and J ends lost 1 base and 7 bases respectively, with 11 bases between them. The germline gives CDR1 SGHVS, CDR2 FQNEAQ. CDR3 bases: TGTGCCAGCAGCTTAGTTCGGACACAGAATTCACCCCTCCACTTT. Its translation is CASSLVRTQNSPLHF.

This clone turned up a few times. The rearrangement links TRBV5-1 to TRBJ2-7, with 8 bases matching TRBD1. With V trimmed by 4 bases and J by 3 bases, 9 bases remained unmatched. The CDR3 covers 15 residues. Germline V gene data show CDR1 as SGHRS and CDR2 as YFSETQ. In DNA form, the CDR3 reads TGCGCCAGCAGCCCCGGACAGGGTATTTACTACGAGCAGTACTTC. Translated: CASSPGQGIYYEQYF.

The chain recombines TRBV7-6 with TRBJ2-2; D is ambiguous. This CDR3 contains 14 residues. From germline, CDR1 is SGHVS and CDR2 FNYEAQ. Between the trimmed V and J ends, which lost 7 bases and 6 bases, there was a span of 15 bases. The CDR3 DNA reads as TGTGCCAGCACCTTGGTCGCAGCGTCCGGGGAGCTGTTTTTT. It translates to CASTLVAASGELFF.

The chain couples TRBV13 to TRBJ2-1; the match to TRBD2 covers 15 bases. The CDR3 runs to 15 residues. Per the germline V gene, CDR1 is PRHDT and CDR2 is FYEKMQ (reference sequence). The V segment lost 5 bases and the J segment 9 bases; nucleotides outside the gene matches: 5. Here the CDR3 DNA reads TGTGCCAGCAGCACGGGACTAGCGGGAGGTGTTGAGCAGTTCTTC. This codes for CASSTGLAGGVEQFF.

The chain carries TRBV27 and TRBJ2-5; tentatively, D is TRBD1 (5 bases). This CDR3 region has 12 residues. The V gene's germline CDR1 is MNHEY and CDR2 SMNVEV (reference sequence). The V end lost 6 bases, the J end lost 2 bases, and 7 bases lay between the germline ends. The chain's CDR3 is CASRTDQETQYF. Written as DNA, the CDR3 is TGTGCCAGCAGGACAGATCAAGAGACCCAGTACTTC.

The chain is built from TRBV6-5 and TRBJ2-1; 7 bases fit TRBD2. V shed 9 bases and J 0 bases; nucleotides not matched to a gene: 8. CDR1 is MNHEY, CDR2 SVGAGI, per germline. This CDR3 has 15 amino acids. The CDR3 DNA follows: TGTGCCAGTGTAGCGCGGGGGAGCTCCTACAATGAGCAGTTCTTC. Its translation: CASVARGSSYNEQFF.

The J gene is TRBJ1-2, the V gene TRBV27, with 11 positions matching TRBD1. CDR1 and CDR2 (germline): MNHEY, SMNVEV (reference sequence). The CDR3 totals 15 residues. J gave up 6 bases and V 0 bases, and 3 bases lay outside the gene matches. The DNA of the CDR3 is TGTGCCAGCAGTTTATCGTGGACAGGGGGCAATGGCTACACCTTC. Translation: CASSLSWTGGNGYTF.

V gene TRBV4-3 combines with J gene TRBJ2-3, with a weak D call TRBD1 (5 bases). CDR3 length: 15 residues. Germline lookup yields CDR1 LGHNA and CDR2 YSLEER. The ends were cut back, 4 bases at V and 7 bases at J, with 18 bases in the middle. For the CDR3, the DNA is TGCGCCAGCAGCCTACGGACACAAGTTATTAATACGCAGTATTTT. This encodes CASSLRTQVINTQYF.

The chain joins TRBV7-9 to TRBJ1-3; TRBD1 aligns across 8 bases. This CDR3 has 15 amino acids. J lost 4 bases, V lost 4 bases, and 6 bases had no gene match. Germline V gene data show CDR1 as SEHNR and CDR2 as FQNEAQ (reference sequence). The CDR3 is CASSSDRAVGNTIYF. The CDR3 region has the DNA TGTGCCAGCAGCTCGGACAGGGCAGTAGGAAACACCATATATTTT.

The CDR3 region has the DNA TGTGCCAGCAGCCGTAGGGAGGGCCGGATTTCTGGGGCCAACGTCCTGACTTTC. It yields the protein CASSRREGRISGANVLTF. This rearrangement joins TRBV5-4 to TRBJ2-6, with 7 bases aligning to TRBD2. There are 18 residues in the CDR3. The germline V gene encodes CDR1 SGHNT and CDR2 YYREEE (reference sequence). J was trimmed by 1 base and V by 4 bases; bases with no gene match: 11.

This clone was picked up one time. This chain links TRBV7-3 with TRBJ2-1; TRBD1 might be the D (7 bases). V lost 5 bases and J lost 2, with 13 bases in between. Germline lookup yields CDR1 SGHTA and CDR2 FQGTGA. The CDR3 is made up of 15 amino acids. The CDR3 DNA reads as TGTGCCAGCAGCCCTCAGGGGGGCACCTACAATGAGCAGTTCTTC. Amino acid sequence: CASSPQGGTYNEQFF.

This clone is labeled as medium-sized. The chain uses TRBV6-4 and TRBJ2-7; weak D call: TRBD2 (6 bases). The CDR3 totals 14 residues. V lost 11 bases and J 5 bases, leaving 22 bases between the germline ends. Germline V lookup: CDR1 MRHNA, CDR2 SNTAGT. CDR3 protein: CAPTVREVGHEQYF. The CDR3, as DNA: TGTGCCCCAACCGTCAGGGAGGTGGGCCACGAGCAGTACTTC.

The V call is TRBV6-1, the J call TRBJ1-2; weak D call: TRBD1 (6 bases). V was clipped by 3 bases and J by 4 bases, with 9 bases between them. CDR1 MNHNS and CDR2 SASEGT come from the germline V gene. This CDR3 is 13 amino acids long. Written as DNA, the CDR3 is TGTGCCAGCAGTGACAGGGGCACCTATGGCTACACCTTC. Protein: CASSDRGTYGYTF.

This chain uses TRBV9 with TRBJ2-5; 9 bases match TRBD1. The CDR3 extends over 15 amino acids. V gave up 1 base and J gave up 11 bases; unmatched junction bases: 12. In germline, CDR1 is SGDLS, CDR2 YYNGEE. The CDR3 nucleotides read TGTGCCAGCAGCGTACGGGACAGGGAAGTTGAGGAGCAGTACTTC. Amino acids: CASSVRDREVEEQYF.

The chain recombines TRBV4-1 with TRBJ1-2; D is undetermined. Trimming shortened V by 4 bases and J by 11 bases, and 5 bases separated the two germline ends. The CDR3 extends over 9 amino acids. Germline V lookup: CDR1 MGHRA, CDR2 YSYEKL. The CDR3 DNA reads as TGCGCCAGCAGCCCTCCTTACACCTTC. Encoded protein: CASSPPYTF.